This T cell receptor beta chain was recorded in a study of cytomegalovirus exposure and HLA in healthy donors. Study-level points and caveats: Researchers reported in a later analysis that common viral pathogens appeared linked to several top clusters. Previously analyzed data showed that most TCR beta V segments were productive at a frequency of about 87% or about 30%. The study found most TCR sequences rare, yet found some public TCRs in many donors. V- and J-gene trimming in TCR beta was tied to a missense DCLRE1C variant by an analysis performed later.

With 3 bases removed from V and 4 bases from J, the gap between germline ends came to 16 bases. The germline CDR1 and CDR2 sequences are MNHEY and SMNVEV (reference sequence). The CDR3 consists of 16 residues. PCR used 60 Vbeta primers and 13 Jbeta primers. Sequenced by immunoSEQ multiplex PCR; TCRdb stores in-frame clones only, minus some. The sample records about 130,000 clones, roughly 80% being singletons. A single count supports this clone. Its antigen is not identified. The sequencing sample was made of PBMCs. The V call is TRBV27, the J call TRBJ2-1; a weak D match, TRBD2 (5 bases). The TCR was taken from a woman between 45 and 60 years old in good health and CMV-seronegative. The CDR3 sequence: CASSFSSPGLYNEQFF. CDR3 nucleotide sequence: TGTGCCAGCAGTTTCTCCAGCCCGGGGTTGTACAATGAGCAGTTCTTC.